The clone carrying this TCR beta chain showed up just once. Its specificity is unknown. This sample was taken from a study of vaccination effects on CD4 cells after COVID-19. Points from the study as a whole: Late in the post-vaccination period, infection-induced and vaccine-induced clones underwent marked clonal contraction.

In the ViraFEST assay, antigen-specific CD4+ clonotypes were identified by expansion after peptide-pool stimulation. Following a roughly 11-day culture, CD4+ T cells were purified. Each participant received a vaccine that was either BNT162b2 or mRNA-1273, given as two doses. Vaccinated recipients, who were negative for nucleocapsid antibodies, had no history of SARS-CoV-2 infection. They grew roughly 2 million PBMC in each well, adding about 10 IU/ml IL-2 and roughly 9.3 ug/ml peptides. The CDR3 runs 15 residues. The V gene's germline CDR1 is LNHDA and CDR2 SQIVND (reference sequence). V lost 3 bases, J lost 3 bases, and 12 bases lay in between. Clones were read by immunoSEQ multiplex PCR, and TCRdb kept only the in-frame ones, dropping some. Counted here are roughly 55,000 clones, roughly 80% occurring once; the ten biggest clones make up approximately 1.9%.

The clonotype was recovered from a human donor who received a COVID-19 vaccine. The chain carries TRBV19 and TRBJ2-1; a possible D gene is TRBD2 (6 bases). The sequenced sample was CD4+ T cells from PBMCs cultured with HCoV-OC43 spike peptides, obtained after COVID-19 vaccination. The subset is: HCoV-OC43 spike overlapping peptide pool stimulation. The CDR3 region is CASSMRERVYNEQFF. The CDR3 DNA follows: TGTGCCAGTAGTATGCGGGAAAGGGTCTACAATGAGCAGTTCTTC.